This T cell receptor (beta chain) was identified in a study of CD8+ T cells in alopecia areata. Whole-study findings and limits: For lesional scalp, especially alopecia totalis/universalis, clonality was higher than in normal scalp.

V dropped 4 bases and J dropped 4 bases, with 10 bases sitting between them. There are 13 residues in the CDR3. The germline V gene has CDR1 MNHEY and CDR2 SMNVEV (reference sequence). Sequencing used cDNA as its template, made by extracting RNA and reverse transcribing it. Measured with immunoSEQ multiplex PCR; TCRdb has only the in-frame clones, and not every one. The sample gives 100,000 to 120,000 clones, about 60% of which show up once; roughly a quarter is in the top ten. Both CD4+ and CD8+ T cells were separated by sorting PBMCs. Regarding this clone: Antigen unknown.

The chain combines TRBV27 with TRBJ1-2; D might be TRBD1 (5 bases). The sample comprised NKG2D-low CD8+ T cells sorted from blood. The source is a human donor with alopecia areata. The CDR3 region is CASSYSGSYGYTF. CDR3 in DNA: TGTGCCAGCAGTTATTCAGGGAGCTATGGCTACACCTTC.